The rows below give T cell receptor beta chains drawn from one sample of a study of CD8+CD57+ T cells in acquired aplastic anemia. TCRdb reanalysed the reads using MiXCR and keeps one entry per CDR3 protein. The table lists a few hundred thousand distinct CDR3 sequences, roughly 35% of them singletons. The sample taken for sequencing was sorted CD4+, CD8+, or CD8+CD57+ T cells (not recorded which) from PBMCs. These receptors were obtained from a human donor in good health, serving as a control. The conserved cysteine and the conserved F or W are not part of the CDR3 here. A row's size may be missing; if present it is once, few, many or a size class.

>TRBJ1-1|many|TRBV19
ASTFRGPLEAF
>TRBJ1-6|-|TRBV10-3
AISESSPPNSPLH
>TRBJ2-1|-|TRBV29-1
SVVNNEQF
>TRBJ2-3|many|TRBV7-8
ACGVSGSTDTQY
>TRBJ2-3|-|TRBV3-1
ASTPGGTDTQY
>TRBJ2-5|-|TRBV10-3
AISGTAVQETQY
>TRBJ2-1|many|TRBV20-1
SASRGSGSYNEQF
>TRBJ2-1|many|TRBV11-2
ASSGGAGLQNEQF
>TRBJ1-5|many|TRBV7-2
ASSLALTGTGDNQPQH
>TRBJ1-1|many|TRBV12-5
ASGVGRVGTEAF
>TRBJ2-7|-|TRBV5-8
ASSLRTSGNGEQY
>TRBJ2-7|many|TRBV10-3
AISDLIGQGYEQY
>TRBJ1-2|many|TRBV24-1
ATSPTGARISGYT
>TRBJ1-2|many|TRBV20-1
SARSDRGRRIYT
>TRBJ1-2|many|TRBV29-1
SVEVPSNYGYT
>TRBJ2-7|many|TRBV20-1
SAGDSPYEQY
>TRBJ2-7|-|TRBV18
ASSQGGYEQY
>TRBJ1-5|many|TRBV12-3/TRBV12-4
ASSSPGDQPQH
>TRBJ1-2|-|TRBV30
ALQTYGYT
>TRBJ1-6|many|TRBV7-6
ASSLAVGAGRSPLH
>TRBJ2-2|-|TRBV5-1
ASSLAWETGELF
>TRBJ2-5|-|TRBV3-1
ASSYADGETQY
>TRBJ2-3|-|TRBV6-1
ASSPDRGTPDTQY
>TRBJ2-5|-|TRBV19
ASSSTGAQETQY
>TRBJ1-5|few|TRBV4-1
ASSRGQGNQPQH
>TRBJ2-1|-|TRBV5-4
ASSLARQSYNEQF
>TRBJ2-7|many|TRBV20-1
SASGAGGTYEQY
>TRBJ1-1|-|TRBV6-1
ASSTGIQGTEAF
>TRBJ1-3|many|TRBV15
ATSRDYGSTGSRSGNTIY
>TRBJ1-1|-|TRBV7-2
ASSTSFNTEAF
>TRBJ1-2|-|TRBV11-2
ASSDSYGTHGYT
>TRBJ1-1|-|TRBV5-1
ASSSGGVAHTEAF
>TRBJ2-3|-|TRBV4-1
ASSQVISGTGGTDTQY
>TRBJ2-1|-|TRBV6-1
ASLRLAPRYNEQF
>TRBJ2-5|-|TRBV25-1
ASSEFWLAGGLETQY
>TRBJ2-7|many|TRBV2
ASSETWATSYEQY
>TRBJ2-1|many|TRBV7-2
ASTPQLAGRHEQF
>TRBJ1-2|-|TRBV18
ASSLPPPLYGYT
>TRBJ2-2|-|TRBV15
ATKPRGLRNTGELF
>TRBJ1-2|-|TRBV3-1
ASSHTPEGGYT
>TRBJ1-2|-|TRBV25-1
ASRDLEGTYGYT